This T cell receptor beta chain was retrieved from a study of beta chain features in type 1 diabetes. CDR3 length equals 13 residues. Germline CDR1 is SGHTA and CDR2 is FQGNSA. Trimming shortened V by 4 bases and J by 4 bases, and 10 bases separated the two germline ends. Using CD45RO/CCR7/CD25/CD127/CD95/CD27, CD4+ naive, central memory, regulatory and stem cell-like memory cells were sorted. Over 95% purity was reached by all sorted populations. Reverse transcription of all isolated RNA meant that expressed TCRB transcripts were sequenced. The read count averaged roughly 4 million across naive, central memory and regulatory T cell samples. Produced via immunoSEQ multiplex PCR; TCRdb's table is partial and in-frame only. Here the sample spans 150,000 or so clones, 7.5% to 9.5% being singletons. Study-wide results and limits: Type 1 diabetes patients had fewer VDJ junction insertions and more deletions. Shorter TCRB CDR3s, moderately but significantly so, marked every one of the four CD4+ subsets in Type 1 diabetes patients.

This clone was observed a few times. The antigen remains undetermined. This clonotype was obtained from a woman between 18 and 29 years old with type 1 diabetes. The material sequenced was central memory CD4+ T cells from blood. The chain has TRBV7-2 and TRBJ1-1; maybe TRBD1 (6 bases). The CDR3: CASSSNRVTEAFF. The DNA of the CDR3 is TGTGCCAGCAGCTCGAACAGGGTCACTGAAGCTTTCTTT.